This T cell receptor beta chain derives from a study of ipilimumab plus nivolumab after autologous stem cell transplantation. CDR3 length: 14 residues. The V segment lost 5 bases and the J segment 7 bases; nucleotides outside the gene matches: 7. Germline CDR1 and CDR2: SEHNR and FQNEAQ (reference sequence). Details on this clone: Its matching antigen is unknown. This same CDR3 is encoded by further DNA sequences in the sample.

Study observations and caveats: The authors say TCR, Treg and microbiome findings warrant further study.

Generated by immunoSEQ multiplex PCR, the TCRdb table keeps only in-frame clones and is missing some. Among about 15,000 clones listed, roughly 80% were seen once. This sequence was found in a male donor with diffuse large B-cell lymphoma. The chain combines TRBV7-9 with TRBJ1-4, with TRBD1 identical over 7 bases. Sequenced here: PBMCs, sampled in a trial of ipilimumab plus nivolumab as post-transplant consolidation. Written as DNA, the CDR3 is TGTGCCAGCAGCCAGGAGGGGGCGGGTGAAAAACTGTTTTTT. As protein: CASSQEGAGEKLFF.